These 18 T cell receptor beta chains were all obtained from the same sample, sequenced in a study of monozygotic twins with inflammatory bowel disease (dated by TCRdb to about 2019). Receptors were amplified or captured by 5' RACE. The data were produced on an Illumina HiSeq 2500. Following TCRdb reprocessing, every CDR3 protein sequence forms one entry, and DNA is not provided. The sample's clone listing holds some 83,000 distinct CDR3 sequences. Of the sample, roughly 7.4% is held by the ten largest clones. The specimen was blood. Receptors were obtained from a human donor with ulcerative colitis or Crohn's disease, or a healthy co-twin of an affected twin (not recorded which).

The V gene is TRBV5-1, the J gene TRBJ2-7; lacking DNA, the TRBD1 call made by TCRdb goes unchecked. Germline CDR1 is SGHRS and CDR2 is YFSETQ. CDR3 length: 14 amino acids. This CDR3 reads CASSVPGTGGWQYF. Filled out from reference TRBV5-1 and TRBJ2-7, the complete variable domain reads KAGVTQTPRYLIKTRGQQVTLSCSPISGHRSVSWYQQTPGQGLQFLFEYFSETQRNKGNFPGRFSGRQFSNSRSEMNVSTLELGDSALYLCASSVPGTGGWQYFGPGTRLTVT.

The chain is built from TRBV3-1 and TRBJ2-1; TCRdb gives TRBD1 as the D gene, but with no DNA this cannot be confirmed. The CDR3 runs to 14 residues. Germline V lookup: CDR1 LGHDT, CDR2 YNNKEL (reference sequence). CDR3 sequence: CASSQVPPPYEQFF.

V and J are TRBV20-1 and TRBJ1-1. Germline CDR1 reads DFQATT; CDR2 reads SNEGSKA (reference sequence). The CDR3 spans 12 residues. This chain's CDR3 is CSALALNTEAFF.

V and J are TRBV12-3 or TRBV12-4 and TRBJ1-2. CDR3 length: 12 amino acids. The CDR3 is CASSLKPYGYTF.

The CDR3 sequence is CSADARVRATQYF. This sequence joins TRBV20-1 and TRBJ2-5; without DNA, the TCRdb call of TRBD2 cannot be checked. The germline V gene has CDR1 DFQATT and CDR2 SNEGSKA (reference sequence). This CDR3 contains 13 residues.

CDR3 amino acids: CASSQGAQKETQYF. The chain carries TRBV3-1 and TRBJ2-5; TCRdb calls TRBD2, which cannot be checked without DNA. The CDR3 is 14 amino acids. The germline V gene encodes CDR1 LGHDT and CDR2 YNNKEL (reference sequence).

The genes are TRBV18 and TRBJ2-7. CDR3 length equals 15 residues. The germline CDR1 and CDR2 sequences are KGHSH and LQKENI. The CDR3 sequence: CASSEYQSRNYEQYF.

The chain employs TRBV2 and TRBJ2-5; TCRdb names TRBD2, which stays unverified in the absence of DNA. Germline V gene data show CDR1 as SNHLY and CDR2 as FYNNEI. The CDR3 has 15 residues. The CDR3 here is CASSEQAGGGETQYF.

The rearrangement joins TRBV5-6 to TRBJ2-5. The germline V gene encodes CDR1 SGHDT and CDR2 YYEEEE. This CDR3 comprises 14 residues. CDR3 loop: CASSFFDSQETQYF.

V is TRBV29-1 and J is TRBJ2-7; without DNA, the TCRdb call of TRBD1 cannot be checked. Germline assignment: CDR1 SQVTM and CDR2 ANQGSEA. CDR3 length: 15 residues. CDR3 sequence: CSVEEEDRGNYEQYF.

This rearrangement joins TRBV5-5 to TRBJ1-5; there is no DNA to check the TCRdb D call of TRBD1. CDR1 is SGHKS and CDR2 is YYEKEE in the germline V gene (reference sequence). The CDR3 is made up of 17 amino acids. CDR3 protein: CASSFTGTGGGNQPQHF. Variable domain in full (rest from reference TRBV5-5 and TRBJ1-5): DAGVTQSPTHLIKTRGQQVTLRCSPISGHKSVSWYQQVLGQGPQFIFQYYEKEERGRGNFPDRFSARQFPNYSSELNVNALLLGDSALYLCASSFTGTGGGNQPQHFGDGTRLSIL.

The chain is built from TRBV15 and TRBJ2-5; the D call from TCRdb, TRBD1, cannot be confirmed without DNA. This CDR3 has 15 amino acids. Germline V lookup: CDR1 LNHNV, CDR2 YYDKDF (reference sequence). This CDR3 is CATSRAGEAQETQYF.

The rearrangement links TRBV15 to TRBJ1-4. Germline V gene sequence: CDR1 LNHNV, CDR2 YYDKDF (reference sequence). CDR3 length: 16 amino acids. CDR3 loop: CATSRDATALNEKLFF.

This chain connects TRBV7-2 to TRBJ1-1. Germline CDR1 is SGHTA and CDR2 is FQGNSA. The CDR3 is made up of 11 amino acids. Here the CDR3 reads CTSSSPYVAFF.

By frequency, this clonotype is medium-sized. CDR3 region: CSAREGALYEQYF. The chain couples TRBV20-1 to TRBJ2-7; TCRdb's D gene call, TRBD2, goes unchecked for lack of DNA. This CDR3 has 13 amino acids. Per germline, CDR1 DFQATT and CDR2 SNEGSKA (reference sequence).

CDR3 in amino acids: CSATDAGSSYEQYF. The rearrangement uses TRBV20-1 and TRBJ2-7. Germline V gene data show CDR1 as DFQATT and CDR2 as SNEGSKA (reference sequence). The CDR3 is made up of 14 amino acids.

This sequence joins TRBV6-5 and TRBJ2-5; TCRdb reports TRBD1, a call that lacks DNA to check it against. The CDR3 covers 16 residues. The germline V gene has CDR1 MNHEY and CDR2 SVGAGI. CDR3 amino acids: CASSYSGQGVKETQYF.

The chain uses TRBV5-1 and TRBJ2-2; the D gene TCRdb calls, TRBD1, cannot be checked with no DNA. This CDR3 region has 14 residues. Germline values: CDR1 SGHRS, CDR2 YFSETQ. CDR3 region: CASRPDPGAGELFF.